The 2 T cell receptor beta chains listed next were all sequenced from one sample in a study of T cells in Graves' hyperthyroidism and ophthalmopathy. Amplified regions were TCR beta CDR3 sequences from RNA transcripts. Primed by the HTBI set, a first-round RT-PCR was run on the TCR CDR3. TCRdb used MiXCR to reprocess the multiplex PCR reads, holding one entry per CDR3 protein. Among around 700,000 distinct CDR3 sequences listed, around 20% were seen once. What was sequenced was blood. Receptor source: a woman between 50 and 59 years old with Graves' hyperthyroidism that later progressed to Graves' ophthalmopathy.

This clonotype came up many times. The rearrangement joins TRBV5-5 to TRBJ2-7; 11 nucleotides agree with TRBD1. In germline, CDR1 is SGHKS, CDR2 YYEKEE (reference sequence). The length of the CDR3 is 15 residues. The trim removed 7 bases at V and 4 bases at J, leaving 10 bases unmatched. DNA for the CDR3: TGTGCCAGCGAGGTTGAAGGACAGGGGGCGTACGAGCAGTACTTC. Translation gives CASEVEGQGAYEQYF.

This clonotype was found once. The rearrangement links TRBV7-6 to TRBJ1-1, with TRBD1 matching 8 bases. Trimming took 5 bases from V and 5 from J; bases not matched to a gene: 10. Germline V CDR1 and CDR2: SGHVS, FNYEAQ. The length of the CDR3 is 15 residues. CDR3 nucleotides: TGTGCCAGCAGCCCCCCAGGGGGCGCAGAAACTGAAGCTTTCTTT. Protein product: CASSPPGGAETEAFF.